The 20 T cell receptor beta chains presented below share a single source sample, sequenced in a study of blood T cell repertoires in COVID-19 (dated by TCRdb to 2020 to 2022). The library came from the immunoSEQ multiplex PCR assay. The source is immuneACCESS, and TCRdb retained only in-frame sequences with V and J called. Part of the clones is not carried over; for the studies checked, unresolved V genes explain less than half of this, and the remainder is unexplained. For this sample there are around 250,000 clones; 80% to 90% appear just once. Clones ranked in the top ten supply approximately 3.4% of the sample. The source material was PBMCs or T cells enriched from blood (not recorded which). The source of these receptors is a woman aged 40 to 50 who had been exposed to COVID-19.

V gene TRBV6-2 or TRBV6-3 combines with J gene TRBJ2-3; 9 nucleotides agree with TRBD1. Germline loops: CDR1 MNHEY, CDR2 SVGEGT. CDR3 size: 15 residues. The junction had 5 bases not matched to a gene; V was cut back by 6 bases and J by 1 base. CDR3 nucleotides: TGTGCCAGCAGCCCCCGGGACAGGGGCACAGATACGCAGTATTTT. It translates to CASSPRDRGTDTQYF.

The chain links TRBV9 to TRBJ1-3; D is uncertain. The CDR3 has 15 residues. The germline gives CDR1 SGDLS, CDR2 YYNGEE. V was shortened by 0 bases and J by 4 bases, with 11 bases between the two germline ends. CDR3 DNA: TGTGCCAGCAGCGTAGATGGCGGGGAAGGAAACACCATATATTTT. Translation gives CASSVDGGEGNTIYF.

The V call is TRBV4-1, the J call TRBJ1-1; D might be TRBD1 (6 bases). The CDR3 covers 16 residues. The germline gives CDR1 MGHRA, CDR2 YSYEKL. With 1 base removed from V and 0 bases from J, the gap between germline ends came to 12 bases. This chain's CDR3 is CASSQGSAGVNTEAFF. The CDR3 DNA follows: TGCGCCAGCAGCCAAGGATCGGCAGGGGTGAACACTGAAGCTTTCTTT.

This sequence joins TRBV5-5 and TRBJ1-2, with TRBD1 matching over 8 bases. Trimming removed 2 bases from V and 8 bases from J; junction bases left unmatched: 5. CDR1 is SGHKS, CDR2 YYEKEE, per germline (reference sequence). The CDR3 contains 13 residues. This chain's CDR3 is CASSFGQGNGYTF. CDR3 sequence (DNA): TGTGCCAGCAGCTTCGGACAGGGCAACGGCTACACCTTC.

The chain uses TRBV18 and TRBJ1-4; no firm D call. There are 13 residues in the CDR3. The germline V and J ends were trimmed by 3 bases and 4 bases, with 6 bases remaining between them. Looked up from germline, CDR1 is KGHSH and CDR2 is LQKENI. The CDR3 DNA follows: TGTGCCAGCTCACCTCCCATTAATGAAAAACTGTTTTTT. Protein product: CASSPPINEKLFF.

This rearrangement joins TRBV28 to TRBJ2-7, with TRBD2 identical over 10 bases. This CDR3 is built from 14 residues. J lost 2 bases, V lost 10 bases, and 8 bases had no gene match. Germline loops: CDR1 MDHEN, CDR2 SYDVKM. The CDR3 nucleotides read TGTGCCACCAGGGGGACTAGCGCAGCCTACGAGCAGTACGTC. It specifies CATRGTSAAYEQYV.

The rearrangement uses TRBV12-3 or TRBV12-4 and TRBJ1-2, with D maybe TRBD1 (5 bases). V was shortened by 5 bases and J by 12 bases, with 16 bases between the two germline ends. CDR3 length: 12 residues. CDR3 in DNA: TGTGCCAGCAGTACCCTAGGACATTTTCACACCTTC. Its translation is CASSTLGHFHTF.

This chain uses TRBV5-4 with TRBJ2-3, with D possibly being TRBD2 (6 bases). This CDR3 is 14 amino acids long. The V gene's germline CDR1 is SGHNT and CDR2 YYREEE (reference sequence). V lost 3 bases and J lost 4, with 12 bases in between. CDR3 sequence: CASSYLARADTQYF. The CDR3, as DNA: TGTGCCAGCAGCTACCTAGCGAGGGCAGATACGCAGTATTTT.

The CDR3 nucleotides are TGTGCCAGCAGTTTGACTAGCGGGGGCGTATCAAACATTCAGTACTTC. Protein product: CASSLTSGGVSNIQYF. The V gene is TRBV6-2 or TRBV6-3, the J gene TRBJ2-4, with 12 bases identical to TRBD2. The germline gives CDR1 MNHEY, CDR2 SVGEGT. CDR3 length equals 16 residues. Losses at the gene ends were 4 bases for V and 6 bases for J; bases not matched to a gene: 7.

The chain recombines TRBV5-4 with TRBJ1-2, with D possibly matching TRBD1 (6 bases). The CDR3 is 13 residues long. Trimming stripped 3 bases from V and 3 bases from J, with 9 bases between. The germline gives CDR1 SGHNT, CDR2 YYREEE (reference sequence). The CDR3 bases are TGTGCCAGCAGCTCACAGGGTTACTATGGCTACACCTTC. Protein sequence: CASSSQGYYGYTF.

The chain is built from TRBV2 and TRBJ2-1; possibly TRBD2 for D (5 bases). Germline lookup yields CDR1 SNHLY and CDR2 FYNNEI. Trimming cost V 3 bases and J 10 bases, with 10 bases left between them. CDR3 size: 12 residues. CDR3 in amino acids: CASSEQEVEQFF. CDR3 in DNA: TGTGCCAGCAGTGAGCAGGAGGTAGAGCAGTTCTTC.

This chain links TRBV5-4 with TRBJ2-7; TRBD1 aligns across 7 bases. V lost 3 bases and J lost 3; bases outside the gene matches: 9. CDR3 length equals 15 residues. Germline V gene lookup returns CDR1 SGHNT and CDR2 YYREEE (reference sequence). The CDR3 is CASSYEGALGYEQYF. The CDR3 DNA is TGTGCCAGCAGCTACGAGGGGGCGCTCGGCTACGAGCAGTACTTC. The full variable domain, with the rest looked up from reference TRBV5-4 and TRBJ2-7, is ETGVTQSPTHLIKTRGQQVTLRCSSQSGHNTVSWYQQALGQGPQFIFQYYREEENGRGNFPPRFSGLQFPNYSSELNVNALELDDSALYLCASSYEGALGYEQYFGPGTRLTVT.

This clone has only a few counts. CDR3 residues: CASSQARLAPDTQYF. CDR3 DNA sequence: TGTGCCAGCAGCCAAGCAAGACTAGCTCCAGATACGCAGTATTTT. This rearrangement joins TRBV4-2 to TRBJ2-3; 7 bases are a match to TRBD2. The junction had 5 bases not matched to a gene; V was cut back by 1 base and J by 4 bases. Germline loops: CDR1 LGHNA, CDR2 YNFKEQ. The CDR3 sequence is 15 residues long.

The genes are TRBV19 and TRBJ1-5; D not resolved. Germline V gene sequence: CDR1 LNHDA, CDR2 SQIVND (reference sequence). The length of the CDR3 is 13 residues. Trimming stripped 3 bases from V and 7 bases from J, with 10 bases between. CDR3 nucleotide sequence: TGTGCCAGTAGTATCCAGGAGGGCCAGCCCCAGCATTTT. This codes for CASSIQEGQPQHF. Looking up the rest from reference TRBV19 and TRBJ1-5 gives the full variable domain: DGGITQSPKYLFRKEGQNVTLSCEQNLNHDAMYWYRQDPGQGLRLIYYSQIVNDFQKGDIAEGYSVSREKKESFPLTVTSAQKNPTAFYLCASSIQEGQPQHFGDGTRLSIL.

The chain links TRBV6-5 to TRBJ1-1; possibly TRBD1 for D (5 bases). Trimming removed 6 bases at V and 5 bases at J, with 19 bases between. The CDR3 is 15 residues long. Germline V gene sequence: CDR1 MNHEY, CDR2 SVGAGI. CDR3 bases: TGTGCCAGCAGCCCGGGACGGCGGGGTTGGACTGAAGCTTTCTTT. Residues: CASSPGRRGWTEAFF.

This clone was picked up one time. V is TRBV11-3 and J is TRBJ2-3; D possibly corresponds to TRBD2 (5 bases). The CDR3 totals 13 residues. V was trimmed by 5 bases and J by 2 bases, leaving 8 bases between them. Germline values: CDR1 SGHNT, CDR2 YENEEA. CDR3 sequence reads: CASSGAATDTQYF. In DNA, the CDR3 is TGTGCCAGCAGCGGAGCGGCCACAGATACGCAGTATTTT.

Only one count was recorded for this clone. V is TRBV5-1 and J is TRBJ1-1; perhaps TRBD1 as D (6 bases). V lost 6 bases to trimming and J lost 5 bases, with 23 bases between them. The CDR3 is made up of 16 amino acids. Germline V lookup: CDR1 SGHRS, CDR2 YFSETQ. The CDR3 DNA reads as TGCGCCAGCAACCTGGGGGCCCACGGGGCTATGACTGAAGCTTTCTTT. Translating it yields CASNLGAHGAMTEAFF.

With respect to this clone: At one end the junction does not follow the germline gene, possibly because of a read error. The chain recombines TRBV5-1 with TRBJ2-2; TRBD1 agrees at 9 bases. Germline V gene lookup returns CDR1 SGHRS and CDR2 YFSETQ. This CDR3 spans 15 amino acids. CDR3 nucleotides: TGTGCCAGCAGCCGCACAGGGGGCCCCACCGGGGAGCTGTTTTTT. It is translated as CASSRTGGPTGELFF.

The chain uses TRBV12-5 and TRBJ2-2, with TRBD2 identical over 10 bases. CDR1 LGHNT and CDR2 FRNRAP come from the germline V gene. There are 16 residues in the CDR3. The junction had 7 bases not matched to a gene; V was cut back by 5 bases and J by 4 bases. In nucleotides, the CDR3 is TGTGCTAGTGGTCCGCCCGGGACTAGCGTCACCGGGGAGCTGTTTTTT. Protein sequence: CASGPPGTSVTGELFF. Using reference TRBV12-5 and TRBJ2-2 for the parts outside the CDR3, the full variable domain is DARVTQTPRHKVTEMGQEVTMRCQPILGHNTVFWYRQTMMQGLELLAYFRNRAPLDDSGMPKDRFSAEMPDATLATLKIQPSEPRDSAVYFCASGPPGTSVTGELFFGEGSRLTVL.

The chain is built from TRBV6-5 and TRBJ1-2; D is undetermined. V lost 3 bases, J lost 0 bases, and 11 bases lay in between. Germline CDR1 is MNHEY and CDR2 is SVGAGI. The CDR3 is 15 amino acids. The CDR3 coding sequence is TGTGCCAGCAGTTATGGGCCCGACACTAACTATGGCTACACCTTC. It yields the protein CASSYGPDTNYGYTF.